Reported below is one T cell receptor beta chain. Its antigen has not been determined. No qualities accompany the bases; no much larger clone lies one base away. The data stem from a study of regulatory T cells in long-lasting Graves disease (dated by TCRdb to about 2021). Regarding the study in general: In the newly diagnosed Graves' disease group, patients had been taking antithyroid drugs for less than 3 months. This study used TCR sequencing and RNA sequencing of peripheral blood to compare persistent Graves' disease patients against newly diagnosed Graves' disease patients. The study was conducted in China and was registered as a clinical trial. A total of around 33 samples were covered by TCR sequencing, comprising some 13 persistent and approximately 20 newly diagnosed Graves' disease patients.

Including the terminal cysteine and phenylalanine, the CDR3 comprises 13 residues. Only the CDR3 region is kept as DNA, spanning 39 bases read in frame from base 1. Sequences SNHLY (CDR1) and FYNNEI (CDR2) are obtained from the germline V gene. V is pruned by 9 bases and J by 4 bases, leaving 5 bases of the junction without a gene match. Libraries were prepared through multiplex PCR. This sample was sequenced with an Illumina HiSeq 4000. To build TCR beta libraries, CDR3 regions were amplified by Arm-PCR using iRepertoire HTBI primers. PCR products were gel purified before sequencing. The study's own analysis went as follows. Gene usage analysis of CDR3 amino acid clonotypes used the 60 to 80 TRBV and 11 to 15 TRBJ segments found across samples. COPE and FqMerger were used to merge filtered high-quality paired reads into contigs. BLAST was used to align contigs to the IMGT TRBV, TRBD and TRBJ reference genes, and CDR3 was defined following IMGT. Clonotypes above 0.1% frequency were classified as highly expanded clones. Shannon entropy was used to measure repertoire diversity, and the Gini coefficient was used to measure V-J evenness. A clonotype was considered public if more than one individual shared it. Using fastp at Q25 and MiXCR, TCRdb reprocessed the public reads and kept productive beta chains. Identical CDR3 proteins give one entry, which carries the most common genes and DNA. The V and J calls here are based on TCRdb, not the publication. This sample comprises around 400,000 distinct CDR3 sequences, less than 20% of them detected only once. About 20% of the sample is taken by the ten largest.

The intended sense of this specimen's time point label: newly diagnosed GD, antithyroid drugs for less than 3 months. For both TCR sequencing and RNA sequencing, RNA was extracted from PBMCs in TRIzol. Graves' disease was diagnosed according to American Thyroid Association guidelines. The patients came from an endocrinology department in Xi'an, China. Each patient gave approximately 8.8 milliliters of peripheral blood, collected in an EDTA anticoagulant tube. Ficoll Paque Plus density gradient separation was used to isolate PBMCs, and no further T cell sorting was done. RNA quality was checked with an Agilent 2100 Bioanalyzer and agarose gel, and concentration with a NanoDrop 2000. Overall study outcomes, separate from this receptor: Patients with persistent disease shared more public clonotypes (fewer than 3,000) than newly diagnosed patients did (nearly 1,000). Because the primary lesion, thyroid tissue, could not be accessed, the study looked at peripheral blood alone. Lower TCR Shannon entropy and fewer highly expanded clones were observed in persistent Graves' disease patients than in newly diagnosed patients, which suggested clonal expansion. The small sample size was acknowledged by the authors as a limitation that may reduce accuracy. Sequencing and analysis were restricted to the TCR beta chain. Persistent disease showed preferential use of TRBV28, TRBJ1-2 and TRBJ2-5, whereas newly diagnosed disease favored TRBV20-1 and TRBJ2-1.

Source: peripheral blood mononuclear cells (PBMCs), taken at new diagnosis, from a patient treated with antithyroid drugs. This chain joins TRBV2 to TRBJ1-5; 8 middle bases align to TRBD1. The receptor was derived from a female donor with Graves disease. This receptor has the CDR3 CASNTGGNQPQHF. The nucleotides read TGTGCCAGTAATACAGGGGGAAATCAGCCCCAGCATTTT.